This record concerns one TCR beta chain sequence. V lost 0 bases to trimming and J lost 5 bases, with 10 bases between them. Germline V gives CDR1 SGHVS, CDR2 FQNEAQ. This CDR3 has 14 amino acids. The entry originates in a study of T cell clonotyping in hematopoietic cell transplantation. This table comes from immunoSEQ multiplex PCR, and its TCRdb copy is limited to in-frame clones, with some not included. Here the sample spans roughly 1,800 clones, 93% being singletons. The time point here: recipient sample about 28 days before transplant, after cytoreduction. This chain joins TRBV7-8 and TRBJ1-2; D is undetermined. The material sequenced was peripheral blood mononuclear cells, taken before stem cell transplant. This TCR was recovered from a woman in her forties or fifties with acute myeloid leukemia. Some clones in this sample may be carry-over from other donors' samples. DNA for the CDR3: TGTGCCAGCAGCTTAGCCCGGACGCAGTATGGCTACACCTTC. This encodes CASSLARTQYGYTF.